This T cell receptor beta chain derives from a study of cytomegalovirus exposure and HLA in healthy donors. At the level of the study: The 130 or so validation repertoires, a later analysis reported, used the same platform as the approximately 700 first-cohort repertoires.

Germline V gives CDR1 SGHAT, CDR2 FQNNGV. CDR3 length: 17 residues. Trimming at V came to 6 bases and at J to 5 bases, leaving 13 bases not matched to a gene. Assay used: immunoSEQ multiplex PCR; TCRdb lists only in-frame clones, some missing. The table includes 150,000 to 200,000 clones, approximately 86% detected once. Regarding this clone: Its antigen is currently unknown.

The donors were members of the validation cohort, which comprised about 130 subjects and was separate from the first cohort of roughly 700 subjects. Notes on the study in general: The study listed 164 cytomegalovirus-associated TCR beta chains. A subsequent analysis found that TCR clusters from the first cohort also tended to co-occur in the 90 to 150 validation repertoires, with about 94% of cluster scores above 0.

The chain links TRBV11-2 to TRBJ2-7, with 13 bases fitting TRBD2. The TCR comes from a woman aged 18-29 years in good health and CMV-seronegative. Sequencing input: PBMCs. Written as DNA, the CDR3 is TGTGCCAGCAGTCCCGGACTAGCGGGAGTAATCGTTCACGAGCAGTACTTC. Translation: CASSPGLAGVIVHEQYF. The full variable domain, rest sourced from reference TRBV11-2 and TRBJ2-7, is EAGVAQSPRYKIIEKRQSVAFWCNPISGHATLYWYQQILGQGPKLLIQFQNNGVVDDSQLPKDRFSAERLKGVDSTLKIQPAKLEDSAVYLCASSPGLAGVIVHEQYFGPGTRLTVT.